These 18 T cell receptor beta chains were all obtained from the same sample, sequenced in a study of blood T cells in healthy people across ages. The authors ran a second PCR of about 7 to 12 cycles using a sample-barcoded 5' primer and a J-beta primer mix. TCRdb re-analysed the 5' RACE reads in MiXCR, keeping a single row per CDR3 protein. The sample holds over a million distinct CDR3 sequences; 42% are singletons and the top ten take approximately 7.9%. The sequenced sample consisted of blood. The source of these receptors is a woman between 18 and 29 years old in good health.

The V and J genes are TRBV7-9 and TRBJ1-1; 12 positions match TRBD1. V was clipped by 2 bases and J by 11 bases; unmatched bases: 12. This CDR3 region has 16 residues. Germline assignment: CDR1 SEHNR and CDR2 FQNEAQ (reference sequence). CDR3 protein: CASSLLGTGGSPTAFF. CDR3 DNA sequence: TGTGCCAGCAGCTTATTGGGGACAGGGGGCTCCCCAACGGCTTTCTTT.

This clonotype was seen more than once but under ten times. The chain combines TRBV4-1 with TRBJ2-6; tentative D call: TRBD1 (6 bases). This CDR3 is built from 16 residues. Trimming took 3 bases from V and 2 from J, leaving 11 bases between them. From germline, CDR1 is MGHRA and CDR2 YSYEKL. CDR3 residues: CASSHPTGPGANVLTF. The CDR3 nucleotides are TGCGCCAGCAGCCATCCCACAGGGCCTGGGGCCAACGTCCTGACTTTC.

The chain combines TRBV6-1 with TRBJ2-7, with D possibly being TRBD1 (6 bases). V was shortened by 3 bases and J by 0 bases, with 21 bases between the two germline ends. The CDR3 has 18 residues. Germline V gene lookup returns CDR1 MNHNS and CDR2 SASEGT. The CDR3: CASSDPDPRGSSSYEQYF. In nucleotides, the CDR3 is TGTGCCAGCAGTGACCCCGATCCCAGGGGTTCATCCTCCTACGAGCAGTACTTC.

The chain links TRBV12-3 or TRBV12-4 to TRBJ2-4; 9 positions match TRBD1. The closer fit of TRBJ2-7 to the DNA end suggests the J call may be wrong. The CDR3 totals 14 residues. The CDR3 is CASGNRDRAYEQYF. The CDR3 DNA reads as TGTGCCAGCGGAAACCGGGACAGGGCCTACGAGCAGTACTTC.

This clonotype was counted a few times. The CDR3 is CAISLAERTDTQYF. The CDR3 DNA follows: TGTGCCATCAGCCTAGCGGAGCGCACAGATACGCAGTATTTT. This chain connects TRBV10-3 to TRBJ2-3; 7 nucleotides agree with TRBD2. Trimming removed 6 bases from V and 1 base from J; junction bases left unmatched: 4. The CDR3 sequence is 14 residues long. CDR1 is ENHRY and CDR2 is SYGVKD in the germline V gene.

V and J are TRBV12-3 or TRBV12-4 and TRBJ1-2; D remains ambiguous. Trimming shortened V by 3 bases and J by 3 bases, and 23 bases separated the two germline ends. CDR3 size: 18 residues. The DNA for the CDR3 is TGTGCCAGCAGTTTTGCCTACCGGGGAGTCGGGGTCGACTATGGCTACACCTTC. This gives the protein CASSFAYRGVGVDYGYTF.

The rearrangement uses TRBV6-2 or TRBV6-3 and TRBJ2-7; tentatively, D is TRBD1 or TRBD2 (5 bases each). Germline CDR1 is MNHEY and CDR2 is SVGEGT. CDR3 length: 16 residues. V lost 6 bases, J lost 4 bases, and 22 bases lay in between. CDR3 in amino acids: CASSSIRGRGVYEQYF. The CDR3 DNA sequence: TGTGCCAGCAGCTCCATTAGGGGTCGGGGTGTGTACGAGCAGTACTTC.

This sequence joins TRBV10-3 and TRBJ2-2; D ambiguous. The CDR3 is 9 residues long. V gave up 8 bases and J gave up 16 bases, with 11 bases separating them. Germline V CDR1 and CDR2: ENHRY, SYGVKD. The CDR3 loop is CAIPTYEFF. For the CDR3, the DNA is TGTGCCATCCCCACGTACGAGTTTTTT.

This clonotype was detected only once. This chain links TRBV5-1 with TRBJ2-7; TRBD2 might be the D (7 bases). Germline values: CDR1 SGHRS, CDR2 YFSETQ. V lost 4 bases, J lost 0 bases, and 14 bases lay in between. There are 15 residues in the CDR3. CDR3 sequence: CASSPVGGPSYEQYF. CDR3 bases: TGCGCCAGCAGCCCCGTGGGGGGGCCCTCCTACGAGCAGTACTTC.

The chain couples TRBV5-1 to TRBJ2-1; 10 bases are a match to TRBD2. The CDR3 runs 15 residues. Unmatched junction bases numbered 5, after V lost 3 bases and J lost 5 bases. In germline, CDR1 is SGHRS, CDR2 YFSETQ. The DNA of the CDR3 is TGCGCCAGCAGCTCCGCGACTAGCGGGCACAATGAGCAGTTCTTC. Translation gives CASSSATSGHNEQFF.

The chain links TRBV7-9 to TRBJ2-7, with 8 bases identical to TRBD2. In germline, CDR1 is SEHNR, CDR2 FQNEAQ (reference sequence). Unmatched junction bases numbered 10, after V lost 5 bases and J lost 7 bases. This CDR3 is built from 14 residues. This CDR3 is CASSLSGTPGEQYF. The CDR3 DNA sequence: TGTGCCAGCAGCCTTAGCGGGACCCCCGGGGAGCAGTACTTC.

This clonotype was detected ten times or more. The chain couples TRBV20-1 to TRBJ1-2; D gene ambiguous. V dropped 5 bases and J dropped 2 bases, with 15 bases sitting between them. CDR3 length: 14 residues. Germline V gives CDR1 DFQATT, CDR2 SNEGSKA (reference sequence). The CDR3 protein is CSAPTRITNYGYTF. CDR3 sequence (DNA): TGCAGTGCTCCCACGAGAATTACGAACTATGGCTACACCTTC.

The chain employs TRBV27 and TRBJ2-1, with a weak D call TRBD2 (6 bases). The ends were cut back, 0 bases at V and 6 bases at J, with 12 bases in the middle. This CDR3 comprises 15 residues. Germline V CDR1 and CDR2: MNHEY, SMNVEV (reference sequence). CDR3 residues: CASSLSGGSVNEQFF. The DNA for the CDR3 is TGTGCCAGCAGTTTATCTGGGGGGTCGGTCAATGAGCAGTTCTTC.

The CDR3 bases are TGCAGTGCTAACCCGACGAGCGGAGTGGGGGAGACCCAGTACTTC. It specifies CSANPTSGVGETQYF. V gene TRBV20-1 combines with J gene TRBJ2-5; D possibly corresponds to TRBD2 (5 bases). V was pared by 4 bases and J by 5 bases, with 20 bases between. From germline, CDR1 is DFQATT and CDR2 SNEGSKA (reference sequence). The CDR3 runs to 15 residues.

This clonotype came up a few times. The rearrangement uses TRBV10-3 and TRBJ2-1, with D perhaps given as TRBD1 or TRBD2 (5 bases each). The CDR3 has 11 residues. Trimming removed 8 bases from V and 9 bases from J, with 11 bases in between. Germline CDR1 ENHRY, CDR2 SYGVKD. This CDR3 is CAIERGTEQFF. Here the CDR3 DNA reads TGTGCCATCGAGAGGGGTACTGAGCAGTTCTTC.

The CDR3 sequence is CATSPGGRAENEQFF. The CDR3 nucleotides are TGTGCCACCAGTCCGGGCGGGAGGGCCGAAAATGAGCAGTTCTTC. This chain links TRBV24-1 with TRBJ2-1, with 9 nucleotides matching TRBD2. This CDR3 spans 15 amino acids. Per the germline V gene, CDR1 is KGHDR and CDR2 is SFDVKD. The junction had 9 bases not matched to a gene; V was cut back by 6 bases and J by 7 bases.

The V call is TRBV18, the J call TRBJ1-2; TRBD1 is a possible D gene (5 bases). This CDR3 is 13 amino acids long. Trimming shortened V by 1 base and J by 6 bases, and 9 bases separated the two germline ends. CDR1 is KGHSH, CDR2 LQKENI, per germline. CDR3 DNA: TGTGCCAGCTCACCACTTGAAGGGGATGGCTACACCTTC. It specifies CASSPLEGDGYTF.

The gene calls are TRBV12-3 or TRBV12-4 and TRBJ2-2, with D possibly matching TRBD2 (6 bases). Trimming took off 5 bases at V and 2 bases at J, with 15 bases between the two ends. The CDR3 is 16 residues long. CDR3: CASSGIWTKNTGELFF. The CDR3 bases are TGTGCCAGCAGTGGTATCTGGACTAAAAACACCGGGGAGCTGTTTTTT.